The 32 T cell receptor beta chains given below trace back to one sample, sequenced in a study of T cells in Graves' hyperthyroidism and ophthalmopathy. What was amplified from RNA transcripts were TCR beta CDR3 regions. HTBI primers were employed in a first-round RT-PCR of the TCR CDR3. TCRdb reanalysed the multiplex PCR reads using MiXCR and keeps one entry per CDR3 protein. The sample shows approximately 640,000 distinct CDR3 sequences, roughly 45% of them seen only once. Source material: peripheral blood or thyroid tissue (not recorded which). The receptor set was obtained from an adult man with Graves' disease, either hyperthyroidism or ophthalmopathy (not recorded which).

This clonotype was seen a few times. The genes are TRBV12-3 or TRBV12-4 and TRBJ1-1; tentatively, D is TRBD1 (6 bases). V was pared by 5 bases and J by 4 bases, with 11 bases between. CDR3 length: 13 amino acids. Written as DNA, the CDR3 is TGTGCCAGCAGTATTACAGGGCCCACTGAAGCTTTCTTT. Translated, it gives CASSITGPTEAFF.

Worth noting for this clonotype: A single base separates this from a much larger clone, so it may be a read error. The chain carries TRBV20-1 and TRBJ2-5; TRBD2 is a possible D gene (6 bases). The germline V gene has CDR1 DFQATT and CDR2 SNEGSKA (reference sequence). The CDR3 is 14 residues long. The V gene lost 1 base and the J gene lost 4 bases, with 13 bases spanning the gap. CDR3 residues: CSARGWRAGETQYF. DNA for the CDR3: TGCAGTGCTAGAGGTTGGCGAGCGGGAGAGACCCAGTACTTC.

There are many counts of this clonotype. The gene calls are TRBV7-6 and TRBJ2-7; no clear D. The V and J ends lost 7 bases and 0 bases respectively, with 19 bases between them. The length of the CDR3 is 16 residues. Germline V gene sequence: CDR1 SGHVS, CDR2 FNYEAQ. The chain's CDR3 is CASTPGSSASSYEQYF. For the CDR3, the DNA is TGTGCCAGCACCCCCGGGTCTAGTGCGAGCTCCTACGAGCAGTACTTC. Full variable domain (remainder filled in from reference TRBV7-6 and TRBJ2-7): GAGVSQSPRYKVTKRGQDVALRCDPISGHVSLYWYRQALGQGPEFLTYFNYEAQQDKSGLPNDRFSAERPEGSISTLTIQRTEQRDSAMYRCASTPGSSASSYEQYFGPGTRLTVT.

In this sample, this clonotype turned up many times. The chain recombines TRBV19 with TRBJ2-7; D is unresolved. The CDR3 has 13 amino acids. V was cut by 9 bases and J by 0 bases, with 12 bases left in between. Germline assignment: CDR1 LNHDA and CDR2 SQIVND (reference sequence). CDR3 residues: CASSPGPSYEQYF. CDR3 in DNA: TGTGCCAGCAGCCCCGGGCCCTCCTACGAGCAGTACTTC.

Concerning this clonotype itself: One base away lies a much larger clone, so this may be a sequencing read error. The gene calls are TRBV7-6 and TRBJ2-5, with a possible D match to TRBD2 (6 bases). The CDR3 is 15 amino acids. Trimming removed 1 base at V and 5 bases at J, with 14 bases between. Germline V gives CDR1 SGHVS, CDR2 FNYEAQ. The CDR3 region is CASSLGSTGGETQYF. In DNA form, the CDR3 reads TGTGCCAGCAGCTTAGGGAGTACAGGAGGGGAGACCCAGTACTTC.

The chain recombines TRBV10-2 with TRBJ1-1; D remains unclear. Germline assignment: CDR1 WSHSY and CDR2 SAAADI. V was trimmed by 4 bases and J by 7 bases, leaving 22 bases between them. The CDR3 is 16 amino acids. DNA of the CDR3: TGCGCCAGCAGTGCCGAGTTGGGGTCGGGGTTGAATGAAGCTTTCTTT. Translation: CASSAELGSGLNEAFF.

Comments on this clonotype: The junction differs from germline at one of its ends, possibly a read error. J is TRBJ1-1 and V is TRBV5-1; no clear D gene. The CDR3 length is 16 residues. Germline CDR1 reads SGHRS; CDR2 reads YFSETQ. Here the CDR3 reads CASSSPREGQNNEAFF. The CDR3 nucleotides read TGCGCCAGCAGCTCCCCCCGAGAGGGTCAAAACAATGAAGCTTTCTTT.

The chain is built from TRBV29-1 and TRBJ1-6; D gene ambiguous. Trimming took off 5 bases at V and 13 bases at J, with 6 bases between the two ends. The CDR3 spans 9 residues. Germline V gives CDR1 SQVTM, CDR2 ANQGSEA. The CDR3 DNA reads TGCAGCGTTTCCCCCCCCCTCCACTTT. It codes for CSVSPPLHF.

DNA for the CDR3: TGCAGTGCTAGTCAGGGTGCAAAGACCCAGTACTTC. Its protein is CSASQGAKTQYF. The chain carries TRBV20-1 and TRBJ2-5, with D possibly matching TRBD1 (5 bases). Germline V gene sequence: CDR1 DFQATT, CDR2 SNEGSKA (reference sequence). With 3 bases removed from V and 6 bases from J, the gap between germline ends came to 11 bases. The CDR3 loop spans 12 amino acids.

This chain uses TRBV15 with TRBJ1-2; D remains unclear. The germline V and J ends were trimmed by 0 bases and 8 bases, with 7 bases remaining between them. The CDR3 sequence is 12 residues long. Germline CDR1 is LNHNV and CDR2 is YYDKDF (reference sequence). In nucleotides, the CDR3 is TGTGCCACCAGCAGAGACACGGACGGCTACACCTTC. Translation gives CATSRDTDGYTF. Together with reference TRBV15 and TRBJ1-2, the CDR3 gives the full variable domain: DAMVIQNPRYQVTQFGKPVTLSCSQTLNHNVMYWYQQKSSQAPKLLFHYYDKDFNNEADTPDNFQSRRPNTSFCFLDIRSPGLGDTAMYLCATSRDTDGYTFGSGTRLTVV.

This clonotype was observed once. The chain uses TRBV7-2 and TRBJ1-2, with D perhaps TRBD1 (5 bases). Looked up from germline, CDR1 is SGHTA and CDR2 is FQGNSA. The CDR3 is 13 residues long. Trimming took 5 bases from V and 6 from J, leaving 13 bases between them. The DNA of the CDR3 is TGTGCCAGCAGCCCAAAGACAGTCGATGGCTACACCTTC. Protein sequence: CASSPKTVDGYTF.

This clonotype was observed once. A much larger clone is a single base away; this may be a read error. The V and J genes are TRBV9 and TRBJ1-2; D unclear. The CDR3 is 14 amino acids. CDR1 is SGDLS and CDR2 is YYNGEE in the germline V gene. V lost 0 bases, J lost 4 bases, and 10 bases lay in between. The CDR3 region has the DNA TGTGCCAGCAGCGTAGGGGATCCTAGCTATGGCTACACCTTC. Translation: CASSVGDPSYGYTF.

The V gene is TRBV7-2, the J gene TRBJ2-5, with D possibly being TRBD1 (5 bases). The CDR3 extends over 15 amino acids. Trimming took 1 base from V and 3 from J, leaving 12 bases between them. Germline lookup yields CDR1 SGHTA and CDR2 FQGNSA. This CDR3 reads CASSLVVGEEETQYF. The CDR3 nucleotides are TGTGCCAGCAGCTTAGTTGTAGGGGAAGAAGAGACCCAGTACTTC.

This clonotype was seen at least ten times. The genes are TRBV15 and TRBJ2-7; TRBD1 matches at 7 bases. CDR1 and CDR2 from the germline V gene are LNHNV and YYDKDF (reference sequence). V shed 0 bases and J 2 bases; nucleotides not matched to a gene: 4. The CDR3 totals 15 residues. The CDR3 here is CATSRDAGGAYEQYF. The CDR3 DNA sequence: TGTGCCACCAGCAGAGACGCAGGGGGAGCCTACGAGCAGTACTTC.

A word on this clonotype: A read error may explain this, as a much larger clone is one base away. The chain joins TRBV7-2 to TRBJ2-5; D is perhaps TRBD2 (6 bases). Trimming removed 2 bases from V and 4 bases from J, with 17 bases in between. The CDR3 contains 16 residues. CDR1 is SGHTA, CDR2 FQGNSA, per germline. The CDR3 here is CASSLRGIQSGETQYF. The DNA of the CDR3 is TGTGCCAGCAGCTTACGGGGGATACAGTCGGGAGAGACCCAGTACTTC.

A single count supports this clonotype. The rearrangement uses TRBV7-6 and TRBJ2-5, with 11 nucleotides matching TRBD1. The germline V gene encodes CDR1 SGHVS and CDR2 FNYEAQ. This CDR3 has 15 residues. J gave up 6 bases and V 5 bases, and 8 bases lay outside the gene matches. CDR3 region: CASSLLGTGGQTQYF. In DNA, the CDR3 is TGTGCCAGCAGCCTGCTCGGGACAGGGGGGCAGACCCAGTACTTC.

This clonotype was detected many times. The chain carries TRBV29-1 and TRBJ1-1; D call uncertain. The germline V and J ends were trimmed by 7 bases and 6 bases, with 9 bases remaining between them. CDR1 and CDR2 (germline): SQVTM, ANQGSEA. The CDR3 covers 10 residues. In DNA form, the CDR3 reads TGCAGCGCTGGAGAGGCTGAAGCTTTCTTT. The encoded protein is CSAGEAEAFF.

V usage is TRBV24-1 and J usage is TRBJ2-7; 11 bases fit TRBD2. The V and J ends lost 5 bases and 4 bases, in that order; junction bases with no gene match: 6. CDR1 KGHDR and CDR2 SFDVKD come from the germline V gene. The CDR3 sequence is 15 residues long. The DNA for the CDR3 is TGTGCCACCAGTGCTAGAACTAGCGGGGGTTACGAGCAGTACTTC. Protein: CATSARTSGGYEQYF.

This chain connects TRBV7-2 to TRBJ2-1; 11 bases are a match to TRBD2. Germline V gene data show CDR1 as SGHTA and CDR2 as FQGNSA. CDR3 size: 13 residues. Trimming removed 11 bases from V and 3 bases from J; junction bases left unmatched: 3. CDR3 region: CASSGGSYNEQFF. In nucleotides, the CDR3 is TGTGCCTCTAGCGGGGGGAGCTACAATGAGCAGTTCTTC.

As for this clonotype: This may arise from a read error, as a much more abundant clone is one base away. The chain couples TRBV7-2 to TRBJ1-1, with a weak D call TRBD1 (5 bases). The CDR3 has 17 amino acids. Germline CDR1 SGHTA, CDR2 FQGNSA. V was trimmed by 1 base and J by 1 base, leaving 16 bases between them. Here the CDR3 DNA reads TGTGCCAGCAGCTTAGAGCAGGCGGGACGGAGGAACACTGAAGCTTTCTTT. This gives the protein CASSLEQAGRRNTEAFF.

The chain combines TRBV12-3 or TRBV12-4 with TRBJ2-7; possible D gene TRBD2, 5 bases. This CDR3 is built from 13 residues. The V and J ends lost 7 bases and 5 bases respectively, with 15 bases between them. The CDR3 spells CASIPDGVDEQYF. The DNA for the CDR3 is TGTGCCAGCATCCCGGACGGGGTCGACGAGCAGTACTTC.

The genes are TRBV29-1 and TRBJ1-1, with 8 bases identical to TRBD1. CDR1 SQVTM and CDR2 ANQGSEA come from the germline V gene. The CDR3 totals 13 residues. V lost 8 bases and J lost 4; bases outside the gene matches: 9. The CDR3 coding sequence is TGCAGCAGTTGGACAGGGATGAGCACTGAAGCTTTCTTT. Its translation: CSSWTGMSTEAFF.

CDR3 region: CASSRMGGGETQYF. CDR3 DNA sequence: TGTGCCAGCAGTCGAATGGGCGGAGGGGAGACCCAGTACTTC. The chain combines TRBV7-8 with TRBJ2-5, with TRBD2 as a possible D gene (6 bases). This CDR3 has 14 amino acids. Deletions cut 6 bases from V and 5 bases from J, with 16 bases between. CDR1 is SGHVS, CDR2 FQNEAQ, per germline. Full variable domain (missing parts from reference TRBV7-8 and TRBJ2-5): GAGVSQSPRYKVAKRGQDVALRCDPISGHVSLFWYQQALGQGPEFLTYFQNEAQLDKSGLPSDRFFAERPEGSVSTLKIQRTQQEDSAVYLCASSRMGGGETQYFGPGTRLLVL.

The genes are TRBV25-1 and TRBJ1-4; no definite D call. Germline V gene sequence: CDR1 MGHDK, CDR2 SYGVNS. The V gene lost 6 bases and the J gene lost 4 bases, with 15 bases spanning the gap. The CDR3 is 15 residues long. The CDR3 region is CASSFFGRSNEKLFF. CDR3 nucleotide sequence: TGTGCCAGCAGCTTTTTTGGGAGGAGTAATGAAAAACTGTTTTTT.

The chain has TRBV29-1 and TRBJ2-5, with 10 bases that match TRBD2. Germline V CDR1 and CDR2: SQVTM, ANQGSEA. The CDR3 extends over 13 amino acids. The V and J ends lost 3 bases and 9 bases, in that order; junction bases with no gene match: 7. The CDR3: CSVEGTSELSQYF. The CDR3 nucleotides read TGCAGCGTTGAGGGGACTAGCGAACTTTCCCAGTACTTC.

The V call is TRBV10-3, the J call TRBJ2-5; either TRBD1 or TRBD2 may fit D (5 bases each). CDR1 and CDR2 (germline): ENHRY, SYGVKD. The CDR3 spans 16 residues. V was shortened by 6 bases and J by 4 bases, with 21 bases between the two germline ends. CDR3 DNA sequence: TGTGCCATCAGCCCCCTCGACCTCCCTGGGGGAGAGACCCAGTACTTC. It translates to CAISPLDLPGGETQYF.

A word on this clonotype: It is likely a read error, because the conserved phenylalanine at the end of the CDR3 is missing. The limits of the CDR3 on the DNA are not certain, so only TCRdb's listed CDR3 is given. The J gene is TRBJ1-4, the V gene TRBV7-9; no check of the table's D call, TRBD1, against the DNA was made. The CDR3 length equals 10 residues, ends included. Germline V gene data show CDR1 as SEHNR and CDR2 as FQNEAQ (reference sequence). The CDR3 region is CASSVGVGAN.

The rearrangement joins TRBV15 to TRBJ1-4; a possible D gene is TRBD1 (6 bases). V gave up 3 bases and J gave up 3 bases, with 14 bases separating them. The CDR3 has 16 residues. Germline V gives CDR1 LNHNV, CDR2 YYDKDF (reference sequence). The CDR3 sequence is CATSRQGPGPNEKLFF. As DNA, the CDR3 is TGTGCCACCAGCAGGCAGGGGCCGGGGCCTAATGAAAAACTGTTTTTT.

This clonotype was found a few times. The chain employs TRBV24-1 and TRBJ1-1; D ambiguous. This CDR3 is built from 13 residues. Trimming pared 3 bases from V and 2 bases from J, leaving 6 bases between. Per the germline V gene, CDR1 is KGHDR and CDR2 is SFDVKD. The CDR3 DNA sequence: TGTGCCACCAGTGATAGGAGAAACACTGAAGCTTTCTTT. It yields the protein CATSDRRNTEAFF.

In its sample, this clonotype was seen a few times. This chain uses TRBV9 with TRBJ1-1; 7 nucleotides line up with TRBD1. V shed 4 bases, J shed 1 base, and the junction held 7 bases outside the gene matches. CDR1 SGDLS and CDR2 YYNGEE come from the germline V gene. This CDR3 is 15 amino acids long. The CDR3 DNA is TGTGCCAGCAGCCTACGACAGGGACCGAACACTGAAGCTTTCTTT. Translating it yields CASSLRQGPNTEAFF. The whole variable domain, filled in from reference TRBV9 and TRBJ1-1, reads DSGVTQTPKHLITATGQRVTLRCSPRSGDLSVYWYQQSLDQGLQFLIQYYNGEERAKGNILERFSAQQFPDLHSELNLSSLELGDSALYFCASSLRQGPNTEAFFGQGTRLTVV.

In regard to this clonotype: A much larger clone sits a single nucleotide away, making a read error possible. This rearrangement joins TRBV2 to TRBJ1-5; no reliable D call. CDR1 is SNHLY, CDR2 FYNNEI, per germline. V shed 4 bases and J shed 6 bases, with 13 bases lying between them. There are 14 residues in the CDR3. The CDR3 loop reads CASSVLPRGQPQHF. DNA of the CDR3: TGTGCCAGCAGTGTGCTACCTCGGGGTCAGCCCCAGCATTTT.

Of note for this clonotype: The junction does not match germline at one end; this may be a read error. The rearrangement links TRBV6-1 to TRBJ2-2, with D possibly matching TRBD2 (6 bases). Germline CDR1 reads MNHNS; CDR2 reads SASEGT. This CDR3 region has 13 residues. Here the CDR3 DNA reads TGTGCCAGCAGCATCGACCCCCACGGGGGGCTGTTTTTT. Encoded protein: CASSIDPHGGLFF.